These T cell receptor beta chains were read from a single sample in a study of control samples from healthy donors and cancer patients. Clones were sequenced by immunoSEQ multiplex PCR, and TCRdb holds only the in-frame ones, with some missing. The sample shows some 20,000 clones, 85% to 90% of them seen only once. The sample consisted of PBMCs. All receptors come from a man in his sixties with head and neck cancer. Both conserved end residues are trimmed from each CDR3. Fields, in order: V gene, clone size, CDR3 protein. Part of the rows lack a size; the others show once, few, many or a class for expanded clones.

>TRBV7-9|-
ASSHTRAEALGELF
>TRBV11-2|-
ASSLPESSYEQY
>TRBV28|-
ASTEWTGGATEAF
>TRBV2|-
ASRRDSGNTIY
>TRBV3-1/TRBV3-2|once
ASSQENAYSGNTIY
>TRBV21-1|-
ASSKERGGQPQH
>TRBV10-3|-
AISEGREGGKQPQH
>TRBV2|-
ASRRRGEDGELF
>TRBV18|-
ASSEASGSYEQF
>TRBV5-1|-
ASSFTTGNEQF
>TRBV7-6|few
ASSAGTDYTGELF
>TRBV11-2|-
ASSRGAGARNEQF
>TRBV5-6|-
ASSLLRSGYT
>TRBV25-1|-
ASGGMVAQETQY
>TRBV12-3/TRBV12-4|-
ASRGQLNTEAF
>TRBV7-8|-
ASSPYPGGEETQY
>TRBV2|few
ASSEIQGTSNYGYT
>TRBV12-3/TRBV12-4|-
ASSPSGGNTIY
>TRBV7-2|-
ASSTGTWETQY
>TRBV5-4|-
ASSWGTGQSTEAF
>TRBV11-2|-
ASSPSDRNTEAF
>TRBV7-9|-
ASSSTIGGSYTGELF
>TRBV5-1|-
ASSLDVYTDTQY
>TRBV7-2|-
ASSRMPNSEAF
>TRBV19|-
ASSIYSGSIDTQY
>TRBV11-1|-
ASKASDRTDTQY
>TRBV15|-
ATGFSAYQPQH